The present T cell receptor (beta chain) was sequenced within a study of blood T cell repertoires in COVID-19. At the level of the study: The analysed material was cDNA or gDNA that came from T cells, B-cell-depleted T cells, or PBMCs.

V lost 4 bases and J lost 10, with 13 bases in between. Looked up from germline, CDR1 is SGHDN and CDR2 is FVKESK. The CDR3 loop spans 12 amino acids. Using immunoSEQ multiplex PCR, the repertoire was profiled, and TCRdb retains in-frame clones only, with some absent. The table includes about 320,000 clones, approximately 90% detected once. The specimen sequenced was PBMCs or T cells enriched from blood (not recorded which). J is TRBJ1-1 and V is TRBV14; D not resolved. The sequence was obtained from a woman between 25 and 40 years old who had been exposed to COVID-19. In DNA form, the CDR3 reads TGTGCCAGCAGCCTTATCACTCGGAGAGCTTTCTTT. Translated, it gives CASSLITRRAFF. Using reference TRBV14 and TRBJ1-1 for the parts outside the CDR3, the full variable domain is EAGVTQFPSHSVIEKGQTVTLRCDPISGHDNLYWYRRVMGKEIKFLLHFVKESKQDESGMPNNRFLAERTGGTYSTLKVQPAELEDSGVYFCASSLITRRAFFGQGTRLTVV.